The present TCR beta chain was sequenced within a study of chemoradiotherapy in HPV16-positive cancers. Study outcomes and limitations: Functional assays defining HPV-specific T cells used only a couple of HPV16-positive patients.

As for this clone: The antigen is not known.

CDR1 is MNHNY and CDR2 is SVGAGI in the germline V gene (reference sequence). The V gene end was trimmed by 10 bases and the J gene end by 4 bases; junction bases not matched to a gene: 11. The CDR3 spans 15 residues. Only in-frame clones appear in the TCRdb table, and some are missing; sequencing was by immunoSEQ multiplex PCR. This table has more than 20,000 clones, roughly 90% appearing once. J is TRBJ2-2 and V is TRBV6-6; TRBD1 agrees at 8 bases. Sequenced here: blood, sampled from a patient who underwent chemoradiotherapy. The TCR was taken from a human donor with HPV-associated anogenital cancer. CDR3 coding DNA: TGTGCCACCACCCGGGGCACAGGGGGCACCGGGGAGCTGTTTTTT. The encoded protein is CATTRGTGGTGELFF.